The clone carrying this TCR beta chain was seen a few times. The antigen is unknown. The sample originates from a study of T-cell memory formation after mild COVID-19. Background on the study: TCR clusters largely stayed donor specific. Study-level results: Mainly in CM and EM were contracting CD4+ clones; CD8+ were in EMRA. Day 15 to 85 contracting clones showed balanced CD4/CD8; later expanders leaned CD4+. Detection of some responders pre-infection suggested pre-existing cross-reactive memory T cells participated.

Each CDR3 protein is one row after TCRdb ran MiXCR on the 5' RACE reads. The table lists approximately 290,000 distinct CDR3 sequences, about 15% of them singletons. CDR3 length: 13 residues. Per germline, CDR1 SGHRS and CDR2 YFSETQ. The V end lost 4 bases, the J end lost 4 bases, and 10 bases lay between the germline ends. This clonotype originated in a man aged 18 to 30 who had mild COVID-19 (a few samples of this study predate the infection). Cell type and time point are not known. The specimen was PBMCs or a T cell subset sorted from them (not recorded which). This sequence joins TRBV5-1 and TRBJ2-3; a possible D gene is TRBD2 (5 bases). CDR3 sequence: CASSTGSADTQYF. The CDR3 DNA sequence: TGCGCCAGCAGCACGGGGTCCGCAGATACGCAGTATTTT.